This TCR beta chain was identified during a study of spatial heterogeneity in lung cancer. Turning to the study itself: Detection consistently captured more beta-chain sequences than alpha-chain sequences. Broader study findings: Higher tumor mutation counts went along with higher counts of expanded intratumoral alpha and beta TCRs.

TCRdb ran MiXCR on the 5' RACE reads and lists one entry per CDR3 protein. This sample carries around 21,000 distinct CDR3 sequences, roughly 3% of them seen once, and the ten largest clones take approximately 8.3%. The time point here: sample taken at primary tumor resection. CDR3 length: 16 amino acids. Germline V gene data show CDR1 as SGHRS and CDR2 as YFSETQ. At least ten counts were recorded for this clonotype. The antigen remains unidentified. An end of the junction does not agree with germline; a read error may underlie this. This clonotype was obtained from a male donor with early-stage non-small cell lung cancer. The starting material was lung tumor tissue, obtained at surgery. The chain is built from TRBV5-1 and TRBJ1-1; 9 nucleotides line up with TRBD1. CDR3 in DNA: TGCGCCAGCAGCTTGGGGACAGGGGTAGTGAAGACTGAAGCTTTCTTT. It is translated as CASSLGTGVVKTEAFF.